This T cell receptor beta chain was obtained from a study of T-cell memory formation after mild COVID-19. Overall study findings and caveats: Memory sampled before infection contained some responding clones, suggesting cross-reactive memory joined.

With regard to this clonotype: Its target is not known.

TCRdb analysed the 5' RACE reads with MiXCR anew, one entry per CDR3 protein. Counted here are around 310,000 distinct CDR3 sequences, roughly 13% occurring once; the ten biggest clones make up 21%. CDR3 size: 15 residues. The V gene's germline CDR1 is MGHDK and CDR2 SYGVNS. The V gene lost 1 base and the J gene lost 0 bases, with 7 bases spanning the gap. The specimen was PBMCs or a T cell subset sorted from them (not recorded which). This chain links TRBV25-1 with TRBJ1-5; D ambiguous. The TCR originated in a man in his late teens or twenties who had mild COVID-19 (a few samples of this study predate the infection). Cell type and time point are not known. CDR3 region: CASSEFGNSNQPQHF. The CDR3, as DNA: TGTGCCAGCAGTGAATTTGGAAATAGCAATCAGCCCCAGCATTTT.